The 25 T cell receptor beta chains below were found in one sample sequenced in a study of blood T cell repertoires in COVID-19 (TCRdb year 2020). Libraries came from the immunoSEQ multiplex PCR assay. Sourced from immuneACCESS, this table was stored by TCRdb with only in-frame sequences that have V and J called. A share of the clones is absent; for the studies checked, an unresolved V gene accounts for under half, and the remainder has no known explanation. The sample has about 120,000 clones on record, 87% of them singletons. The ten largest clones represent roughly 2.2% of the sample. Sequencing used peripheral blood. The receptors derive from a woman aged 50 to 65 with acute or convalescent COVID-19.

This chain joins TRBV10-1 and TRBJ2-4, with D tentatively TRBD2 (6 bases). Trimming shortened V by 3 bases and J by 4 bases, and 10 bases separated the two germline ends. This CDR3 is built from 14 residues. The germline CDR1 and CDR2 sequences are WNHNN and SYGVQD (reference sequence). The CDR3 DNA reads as TGCGCCAGCAGTGACAGGGACTCTAAAAACATTCAGTACTTC. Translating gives CASSDRDSKNIQYF.

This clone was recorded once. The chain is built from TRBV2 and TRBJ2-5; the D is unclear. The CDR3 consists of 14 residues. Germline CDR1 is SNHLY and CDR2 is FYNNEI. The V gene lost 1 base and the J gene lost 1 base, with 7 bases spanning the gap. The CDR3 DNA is TGTGCCAGCAGTGAAGAGCATAGCCAAGAGACCCAGTACTTC. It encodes CASSEEHSQETQYF.

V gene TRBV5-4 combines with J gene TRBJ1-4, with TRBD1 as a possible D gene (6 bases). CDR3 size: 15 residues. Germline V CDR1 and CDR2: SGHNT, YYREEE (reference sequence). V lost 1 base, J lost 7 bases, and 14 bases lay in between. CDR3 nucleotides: TGTGCCAGCAGCTTGCAACAGGGAGGGGGTGAAAAACTGTTTTTT. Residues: CASSLQQGGGEKLFF.

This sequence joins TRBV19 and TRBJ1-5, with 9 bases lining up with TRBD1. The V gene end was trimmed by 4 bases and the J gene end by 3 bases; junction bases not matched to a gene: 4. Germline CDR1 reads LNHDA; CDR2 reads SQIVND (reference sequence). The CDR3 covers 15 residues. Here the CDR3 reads CASSRTGEANQPQHF. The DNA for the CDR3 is TGTGCCAGTAGTAGGACAGGGGAGGCCAATCAGCCCCAGCATTTT.

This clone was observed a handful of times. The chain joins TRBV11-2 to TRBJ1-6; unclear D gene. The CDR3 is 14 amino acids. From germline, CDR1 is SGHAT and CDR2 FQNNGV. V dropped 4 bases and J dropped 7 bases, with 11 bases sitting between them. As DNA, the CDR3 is TGTGCCAGCAGCTCGGGGAATTCGAATTCACCCCTCCACTTT. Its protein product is CASSSGNSNSPLHF.

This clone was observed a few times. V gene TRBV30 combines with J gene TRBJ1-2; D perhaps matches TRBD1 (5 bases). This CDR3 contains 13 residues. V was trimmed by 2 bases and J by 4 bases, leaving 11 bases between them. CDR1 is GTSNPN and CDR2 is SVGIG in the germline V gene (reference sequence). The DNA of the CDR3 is TGTGCCTGGAGTAAAGACAGACCCTATGGCTACACCTTC. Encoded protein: CAWSKDRPYGYTF. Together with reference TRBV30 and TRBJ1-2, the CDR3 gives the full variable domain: SQTIHQWPATLVQPVGSPLSLECTVEGTSNPNLYWYRQAAGRGLQLLFYSVGIGQISSEVPQNLSASRPQDRQFILSSKKLLLSDSGFYLCAWSKDRPYGYTFGSGTRLTVV.

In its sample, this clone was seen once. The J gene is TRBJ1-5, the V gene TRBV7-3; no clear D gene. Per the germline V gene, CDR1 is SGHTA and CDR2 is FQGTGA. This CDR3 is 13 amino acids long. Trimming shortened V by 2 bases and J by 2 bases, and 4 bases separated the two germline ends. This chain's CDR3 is CASSLERNQPQHF. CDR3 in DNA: TGTGCCAGCAGCTTAGAGCGCAATCAGCCCCAGCATTTT. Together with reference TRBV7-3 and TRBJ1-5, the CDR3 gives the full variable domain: GAGVSQTPSNKVTEKGKYVELRCDPISGHTALYWYRQSLGQGPEFLIYFQGTGAADDSGLPNDRFFAVRPEGSVSTLKIQRTERGDSAVYLCASSLERNQPQHFGDGTRLSIL.

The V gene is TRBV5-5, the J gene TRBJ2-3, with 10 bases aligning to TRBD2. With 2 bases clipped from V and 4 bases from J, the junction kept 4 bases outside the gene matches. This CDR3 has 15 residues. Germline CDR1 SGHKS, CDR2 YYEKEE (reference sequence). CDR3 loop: CASSFSGGPADTQYF. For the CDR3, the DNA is TGTGCCAGCAGCTTTAGCGGGGGGCCGGCAGATACGCAGTATTTT.

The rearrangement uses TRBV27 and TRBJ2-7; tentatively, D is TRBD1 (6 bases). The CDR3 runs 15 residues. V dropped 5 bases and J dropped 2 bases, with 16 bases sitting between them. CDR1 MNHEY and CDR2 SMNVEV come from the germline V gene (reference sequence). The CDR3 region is CASSVYGTQTYEQYF. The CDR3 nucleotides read TGTGCCAGCAGTGTATACGGGACACAGACCTACGAGCAGTACTTC.

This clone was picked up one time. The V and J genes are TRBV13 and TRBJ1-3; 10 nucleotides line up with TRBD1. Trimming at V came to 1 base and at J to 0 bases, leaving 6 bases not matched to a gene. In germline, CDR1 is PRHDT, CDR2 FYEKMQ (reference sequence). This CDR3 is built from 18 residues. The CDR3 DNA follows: TGTGCCAGCAGCTTAGTCCTGGGACAGGGGAACTCTGGAAACACCATATATTTT. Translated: CASSLVLGQGNSGNTIYF.

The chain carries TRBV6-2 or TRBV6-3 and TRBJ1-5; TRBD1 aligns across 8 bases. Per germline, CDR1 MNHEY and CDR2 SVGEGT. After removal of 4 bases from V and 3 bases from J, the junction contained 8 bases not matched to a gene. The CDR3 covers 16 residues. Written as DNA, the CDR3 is TGTGCCAGCAGTTTATGGCGACAGGGGAACAATCAGCCCCAGCATTTT. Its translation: CASSLWRQGNNQPQHF.

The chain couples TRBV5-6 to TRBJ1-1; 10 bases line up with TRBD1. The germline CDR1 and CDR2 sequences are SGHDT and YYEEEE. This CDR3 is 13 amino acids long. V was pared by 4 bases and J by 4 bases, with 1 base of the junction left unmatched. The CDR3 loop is CASSRTGGTEAFF. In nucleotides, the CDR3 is TGTGCCAGCAGCAGGACAGGGGGCACTGAAGCTTTCTTT.

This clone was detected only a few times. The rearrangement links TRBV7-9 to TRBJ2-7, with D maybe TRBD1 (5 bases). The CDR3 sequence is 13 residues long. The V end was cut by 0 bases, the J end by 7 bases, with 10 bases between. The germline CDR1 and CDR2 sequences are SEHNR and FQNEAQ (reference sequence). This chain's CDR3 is CASSLAGLGEQYF. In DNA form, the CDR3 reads TGTGCCAGCAGCTTAGCGGGGCTGGGAGAGCAGTACTTC.

As DNA, the CDR3 is TGTGCCAGCAGCCCGGAGTGGGACGGACGAGCGGGAGGATCCTACAATGAGCAGTTCTTC. Protein: CASSPEWDGRAGGSYNEQFF. The chain is built from TRBV4-2 and TRBJ2-1, with 9 bases lining up with TRBD2. CDR1 LGHNA and CDR2 YNFKEQ come from the germline V gene. J was trimmed by 1 base and V by 4 bases; bases with no gene match: 17. The CDR3 is 20 residues long.

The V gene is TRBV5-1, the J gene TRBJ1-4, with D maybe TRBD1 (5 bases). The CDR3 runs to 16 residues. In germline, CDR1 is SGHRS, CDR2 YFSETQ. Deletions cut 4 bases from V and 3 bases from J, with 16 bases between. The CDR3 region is CASSSLGGAANEKLFF. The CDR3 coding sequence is TGCGCCAGCAGCAGCCTCGGCGGGGCGGCTAATGAAAAACTGTTTTTT.

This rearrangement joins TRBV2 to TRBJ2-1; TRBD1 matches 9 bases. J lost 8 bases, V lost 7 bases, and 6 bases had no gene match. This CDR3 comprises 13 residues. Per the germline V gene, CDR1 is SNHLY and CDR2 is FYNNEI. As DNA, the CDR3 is TGTGCCAGCAAGACAGGGGGTTTCGATGAGCAGTTCTTC. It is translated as CASKTGGFDEQFF.

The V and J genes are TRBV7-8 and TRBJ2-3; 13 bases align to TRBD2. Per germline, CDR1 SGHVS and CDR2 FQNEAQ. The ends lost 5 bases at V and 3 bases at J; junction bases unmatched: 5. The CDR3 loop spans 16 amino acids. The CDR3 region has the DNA TGTGCCAGCAGCCTGAGGACTAGCGGGAGTACAGATACGCAGTATTTT. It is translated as CASSLRTSGSTDTQYF.

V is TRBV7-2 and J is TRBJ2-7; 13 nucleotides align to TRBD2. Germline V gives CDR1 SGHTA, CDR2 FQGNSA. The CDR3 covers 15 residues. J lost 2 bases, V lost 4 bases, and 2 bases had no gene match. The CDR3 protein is CASSSGTSGAYEQYF. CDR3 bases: TGTGCCAGCAGCTCGGGGACTAGCGGGGCCTACGAGCAGTACTTC.

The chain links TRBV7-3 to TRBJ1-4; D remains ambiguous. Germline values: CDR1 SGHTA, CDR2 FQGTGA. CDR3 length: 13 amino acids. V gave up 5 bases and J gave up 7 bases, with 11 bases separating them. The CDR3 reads CASSVDAGEKLFF. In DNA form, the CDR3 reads TGTGCCAGCAGCGTAGATGCGGGTGAAAAACTGTTTTTT.

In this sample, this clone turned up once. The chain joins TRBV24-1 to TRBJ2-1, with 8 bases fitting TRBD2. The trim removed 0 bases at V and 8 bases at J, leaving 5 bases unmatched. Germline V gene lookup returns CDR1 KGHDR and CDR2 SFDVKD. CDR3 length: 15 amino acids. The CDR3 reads CATSDLRGGLDEQFF. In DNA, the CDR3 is TGTGCCACCAGTGATTTGCGGGGGGGACTCGATGAGCAGTTCTTC.

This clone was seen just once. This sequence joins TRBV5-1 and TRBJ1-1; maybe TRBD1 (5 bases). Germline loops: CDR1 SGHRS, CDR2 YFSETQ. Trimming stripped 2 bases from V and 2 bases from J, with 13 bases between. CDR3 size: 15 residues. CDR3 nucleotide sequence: TGCGCCAGCAGCTTAGGACCTCAGGGAAACACTGAAGCTTTCTTT. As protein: CASSLGPQGNTEAFF.

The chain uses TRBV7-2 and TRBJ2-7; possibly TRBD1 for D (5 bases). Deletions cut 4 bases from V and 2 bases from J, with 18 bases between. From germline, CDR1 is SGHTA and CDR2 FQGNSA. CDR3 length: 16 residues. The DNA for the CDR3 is TGTGCCAGCAGCTCCCGGTTCAGGGCTACGACCTACGAGCAGTACTTC. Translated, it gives CASSSRFRATTYEQYF.

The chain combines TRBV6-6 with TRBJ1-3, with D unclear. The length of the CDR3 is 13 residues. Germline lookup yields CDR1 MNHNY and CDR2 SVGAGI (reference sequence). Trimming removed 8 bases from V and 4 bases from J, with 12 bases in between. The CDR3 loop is CASLREGGNTIYF. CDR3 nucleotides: TGTGCCAGCCTAAGGGAGGGAGGAAACACCATATATTTT.

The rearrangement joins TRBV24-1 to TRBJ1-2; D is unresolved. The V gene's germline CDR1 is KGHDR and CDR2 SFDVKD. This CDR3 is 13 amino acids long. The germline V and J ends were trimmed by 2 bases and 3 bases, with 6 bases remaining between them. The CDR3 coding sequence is TGTGCCACCAGTGATTCTATAGACTATGGCTACACCTTC. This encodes CATSDSIDYGYTF.

DNA of the CDR3: TGTGCCAGCAGTAGAGGGTGGGGCACTGAAGCTTTCTTT. Translation: CASSRGWGTEAFF. This chain uses TRBV5-6 with TRBJ1-1; D gene ambiguous. Trimming stripped 5 bases from V and 4 bases from J, with 12 bases between. Germline assignment: CDR1 SGHDT and CDR2 YYEEEE. The CDR3 is 13 residues long. The variable domain in full, completed from reference TRBV5-6 and TRBJ1-1, reads DAGVTQSPTHLIKTRGQQVTLRCSPKSGHDTVSWYQQALGQGPQFIFQYYEEEERQRGNFPDRFSGHQFPNYSSELNVNALLLGDSALYLCASSRGWGTEAFFGQGTRLTVV.